What follows are 18 T cell receptor beta chains derived from one specimen sequenced in a study of CD8+ T cells in alopecia areata. Extracted RNA was reverse transcribed, and the resulting cDNA served as sequencing template. Sequencing was performed with immunoSEQ multiplex PCR; in TCRdb, only in-frame clones are kept and a portion is missing. The sample records 150,000 to 250,000 clones, 45% to 65% being singletons. Treatment in this sample: oral pan-JAK inhibitor, 5-10 mg twice daily. The sample consisted of CD4+ T cells sorted from blood, taken at week 4, from a patient treated with tofacitinib. These receptors came from a human donor with alopecia areata.

The CDR3 region is CSVDLTYEETQYF. Written as DNA, the CDR3 is TGCAGCGTTGATCTCACCTATGAAGAGACCCAGTACTTC. The chain combines TRBV29-1 with TRBJ2-5; D call uncertain. Germline values: CDR1 SQVTM, CDR2 ANQGSEA. The CDR3 extends over 13 amino acids. Deletions cut 3 bases from V and 3 bases from J, with 11 bases between.

CDR3 bases: TGCGCCAGCAGCCGGACGGGGACTAGGATCCACGAGCAGTACTTC. Translated, it gives CASSRTGTRIHEQYF. The chain carries TRBV5-1 and TRBJ2-7, with TRBD2 identical over 8 bases. The V gene end was trimmed by 4 bases and the J gene end by 5 bases; junction bases not matched to a gene: 11. The germline V gene encodes CDR1 SGHRS and CDR2 YFSETQ. The CDR3 runs to 15 residues.

This chain links TRBV6-5 with TRBJ2-4, with D perhaps matching TRBD2 (6 bases). Germline values: CDR1 MNHEY, CDR2 SVGAGI. V was pared by 6 bases and J by 0 bases, with 12 bases between. The CDR3 has 15 residues. The CDR3 region has the DNA TGTGCCAGCAGCCGGGACTTTATAGCCAAAAACATTCAGTACTTC. Translation: CASSRDFIAKNIQYF.

The gene calls are TRBV30 and TRBJ2-7; D is undetermined. In germline, CDR1 is GTSNPN, CDR2 SVGIG (reference sequence). V was pared by 1 base and J by 7 bases, with 8 bases between. The CDR3 spans 11 residues. CDR3 sequence (DNA): TGTGCCTGGAGTGAAGAGGAGGAGCAGTACTTC. Amino acid sequence: CAWSEEEEQYF.

The genes are TRBV15 and TRBJ1-2, with no clear D. The CDR3 extends over 12 amino acids. Per germline, CDR1 LNHNV and CDR2 YYDKDF (reference sequence). Deletions cut 0 bases from V and 7 bases from J, with 6 bases between. The CDR3 region has the DNA TGTGCCACCAGCAGAGATGTCAGTGGCTACACCTTC. Translation: CATSRDVSGYTF.

This clone appeared a few times. The CDR3 region has the DNA TGTGCCAGCTCTCTAGGAGCAGCCTACGAGCAGTACTTC. Encoded protein: CASSLGAAYEQYF. The rearrangement links TRBV25-1 to TRBJ2-7, with D unresolved. Looked up from germline, CDR1 is MGHDK and CDR2 is SYGVNS. The CDR3 is made up of 13 amino acids. The V and J ends lost 8 bases and 2 bases respectively, with 13 bases between them.

The gene calls are TRBV4-2 and TRBJ1-1; no reliable D call. The V and J ends lost 5 bases and 1 base respectively, with 17 bases between them. The germline gives CDR1 LGHNA, CDR2 YNFKEQ. The CDR3 runs 16 residues. The CDR3 DNA reads TGTGCCAGCAGCTCCGGGTCCTGGGAGGGGAACACTGAAGCTTTCTTT. This sequence encodes CASSSGSWEGNTEAFF.

This clone was seen a handful of times. This sequence joins TRBV18 and TRBJ1-3, with D uncertain. Germline-derived CDR1 and CDR2 are KGHSH and LQKENI. Trimming removed 1 base at V and 0 bases at J, with 10 bases between. This CDR3 comprises 16 residues. The CDR3 DNA reads TGTGCCAGCTCACCACAGCGGGAGAACTCTGGAAACACCATATATTTT. It yields the protein CASSPQRENSGNTIYF.

Concerning this clone: Distinct nucleotide sequences in the sample also encode this CDR3. The chain has TRBV30 and TRBJ1-6; tentative D call: TRBD1 (6 bases). The germline V gene has CDR1 GTSNPN and CDR2 SVGIG (reference sequence). This CDR3 has 13 residues. V dropped 5 bases and J dropped 4 bases, with 9 bases sitting between them. This CDR3 is CAWGGQYNSPLHF. CDR3 coding DNA: TGTGCCTGGGGCGGACAGTATAATTCACCCCTCCACTTT. Together with reference TRBV30 and TRBJ1-6, the CDR3 gives the full variable domain: SQTIHQWPATLVQPVGSPLSLECTVEGTSNPNLYWYRQAAGRGLQLLFYSVGIGQISSEVPQNLSASRPQDRQFILSSKKLLLSDSGFYLCAWGGQYNSPLHFGNGTRLTVT.

The rearrangement uses TRBV5-4 and TRBJ1-1; a weak D match, TRBD1 (5 bases). Germline V gene sequence: CDR1 SGHNT, CDR2 YYREEE (reference sequence). CDR3 size: 13 residues. V dropped 1 base and J dropped 5 bases, with 9 bases sitting between them. This chain's CDR3 is CASSLLGGTEAFF. The CDR3 region has the DNA TGTGCCAGCAGCTTGCTGGGGGGGACTGAAGCTTTCTTT.

The chain employs TRBV29-1 and TRBJ2-3, with D possibly matching TRBD2 (6 bases). The CDR3 length is 13 residues. Trimming removed 4 bases from V and 5 bases from J, with 13 bases in between. CDR1 and CDR2 (germline): SQVTM, ANQGSEA. CDR3 residues: CSVGAGTGDTQYF. The CDR3, as DNA: TGCAGCGTTGGGGCGGGGACTGGAGATACGCAGTATTTT.

The chain has TRBV30 and TRBJ1-2, with D unresolved. CDR1 is GTSNPN, CDR2 SVGIG, per germline (reference sequence). Trimming shortened V by 4 bases and J by 1 base, and 7 bases separated the two germline ends. CDR3 length: 12 residues. CDR3 amino acids: CAWMGYNYGYTF. The CDR3 region has the DNA TGTGCCTGGATGGGCTATAACTATGGCTACACCTTC.

This chain connects TRBV2 to TRBJ1-5; D uncertain. The CDR3 is 13 residues long. The V gene's germline CDR1 is SNHLY and CDR2 FYNNEI. V lost 4 bases to trimming and J lost 7 bases, with 11 bases between them. The CDR3 region has the DNA TGTGCCAGCAGTGGGGGTTCTGGCCAGCCCCAGCATTTT. Translated, it gives CASSGGSGQPQHF. The full variable domain, its missing parts supplied by reference TRBV2 and TRBJ1-5, is EPEVTQTPSHQVTQMGQEVILRCVPISNHLYFYWYRQILGQKVEFLVSFYNNEISEKSEIFDDQFSVERPDGSNFTLKIRSTKLEDSAMYFCASSGGSGQPQHFGDGTRLSIL.

This clone was recorded a few times. The rearrangement uses TRBV25-1 and TRBJ2-1; D is undetermined. V lost 2 bases and J 10 bases, leaving 6 bases between the germline ends. The CDR3 is 11 residues long. Germline lookup yields CDR1 MGHDK and CDR2 SYGVNS. The CDR3 here is CASSESREQFF. CDR3 DNA sequence: TGTGCCAGCAGTGAAAGCCGGGAGCAGTTCTTC.

The rearrangement uses TRBV5-6 and TRBJ1-5, with D hard to call. The V and J ends lost 1 base and 13 bases respectively, with 15 bases between them. This CDR3 spans 13 amino acids. In germline, CDR1 is SGHDT, CDR2 YYEEEE. This CDR3 is CASSLPDGRRQHF. The CDR3 DNA sequence: TGTGCCAGCAGCTTGCCGGACGGTCGGAGGCAGCATTTT. Complete variable domain (other parts from reference TRBV5-6 and TRBJ1-5): DAGVTQSPTHLIKTRGQQVTLRCSPKSGHDTVSWYQQALGQGPQFIFQYYEEEERQRGNFPDRFSGHQFPNYSSELNVNALLLGDSALYLCASSLPDGRRQHFGDGTRLSIL.

V usage is TRBV10-3 and J usage is TRBJ1-6, with 7 bases lining up with TRBD1. The length of the CDR3 is 12 residues. Trimming cost V 3 bases and J 10 bases; bases outside gene matches: 0. CDR1 ENHRY and CDR2 SYGVKD come from the germline V gene. The DNA for the CDR3 is TGTGCCATCAGTGAAGGGGGCTCACCCCTCCACTTT. It yields the protein CAISEGGSPLHF.

J is TRBJ2-1 and V is TRBV10-3, with 10 bases matching TRBD2. Germline loops: CDR1 ENHRY, CDR2 SYGVKD. The V segment lost 8 bases and the J segment 5 bases; nucleotides outside the gene matches: 6. The CDR3 sequence is 14 residues long. As DNA, the CDR3 is TGTGCCATCCCCTCGGGACTAGCGAACAATGAGCAGTTCTTC. It codes for CAIPSGLANNEQFF.

J is TRBJ1-2 and V is TRBV4-3, with TRBD1 as a possible D gene (5 bases). This CDR3 is 14 amino acids long. Trimming cost V 4 bases and J 8 bases, with 17 bases left between them. Germline V gives CDR1 LGHNA, CDR2 YSLEER. This chain's CDR3 is CASSPGTFSRGYTF. The CDR3 coding sequence is TGCGCCAGCAGCCCGGGGACCTTCTCCAGGGGCTACACCTTC.